These 14 T cell receptor beta chains came from one sample sequenced in a study of blood T cell repertoires in COVID-19. The protocol was immunoSEQ multiplex PCR, while the TCRdb copy is restricted to in-frame clones and leaves out a portion. This sample carries over 250,000 clones, around nine tenths of them seen once, and the ten largest clones take around a tenth. Material for sequencing was peripheral blood. These receptors were taken from a man aged 35 to 55 who had recovered from COVID-19.

The chain employs TRBV5-4 and TRBJ2-2; TRBD2 matches 8 bases. The CDR3 consists of 16 residues. With 1 base clipped from V and 0 bases from J, the junction kept 2 bases outside the gene matches. Germline V gene sequence: CDR1 SGHNT, CDR2 YYREEE (reference sequence). CDR3 region: CASSLSGGPNTGELFF. CDR3 nucleotides: TGTGCCAGCAGCTTGTCGGGGGGGCCGAACACCGGGGAGCTGTTTTTT.

The chain is built from TRBV18 and TRBJ2-1; D gene uncertain. This CDR3 is 15 amino acids long. In germline, CDR1 is KGHSH, CDR2 LQKENI. Trimming took off 4 bases at V and 1 base at J, with 11 bases between the two ends. CDR3 bases: TGTGCCAGCTCACAACTTGGTACGTCCTACAATGAGCAGTTCTTC. Translating it yields CASSQLGTSYNEQFF. The entire variable domain, with the rest obtained from reference TRBV18 and TRBJ2-1, is as follows: NAGVMQNPRHLVRRRGQEARLRCSPMKGHSHVYWYRQLPEEGLKFMVYLQKENIIDESGMPKERFSAEFPKEGPSILRIQQVVRGDSAAYFCASSQLGTSYNEQFFGPGTRLTVL.

This clone has more than one count but fewer than ten. The chain is built from TRBV12-3 or TRBV12-4 and TRBJ2-7; 7 positions match TRBD2. CDR3 length equals 13 residues. Trimming cost V 7 bases and J 4 bases; bases outside gene matches: 7. Here the CDR3 reads CASTPGGLYEQYF. CDR3 nucleotide sequence: TGTGCCAGCACCCCCGGGGGGTTGTACGAGCAGTACTTC.

CDR3 sequence (DNA): TGTGCCAGTAGTAGATTAACGGGACAGAACTCCTACGAGCAGTACTTC. It yields the protein CASSRLTGQNSYEQYF. The chain carries TRBV19 and TRBJ2-7; 7 bases fit TRBD1. Germline V gene sequence: CDR1 LNHDA, CDR2 SQIVND (reference sequence). Trimming at V came to 4 bases and at J to 0 bases, leaving 9 bases not matched to a gene. CDR3 length equals 16 residues.

The chain carries TRBV6-5 and TRBJ1-6; D might be TRBD1 (5 bases). V lost 4 bases, J lost 16 bases, and 14 bases lay in between. The V gene's germline CDR1 is MNHEY and CDR2 SVGAGI. This CDR3 has 12 amino acids. The CDR3 DNA reads TGTGCCAGCAGTTCCTTTCGACAGAGACTCCACTTT. Protein product: CASSSFRQRLHF.

Regarding this clone: Other DNA sequences in the sample encode the same CDR3. The rearrangement joins TRBV2 to TRBJ2-7; D not certain. In germline, CDR1 is SNHLY, CDR2 FYNNEI. The CDR3 length is 13 residues. Trimming stripped 1 base from V and 2 bases from J, with 6 bases between. The CDR3 coding sequence is TGTGCCAGCAGTGAAGGCGGTGCCTACGAGCAGTACTTC. Protein: CASSEGGAYEQYF.

V gene TRBV5-1 combines with J gene TRBJ1-2; D is unresolved. CDR3 length: 15 residues. V was pared by 4 bases and J by 0 bases, with 13 bases between. Germline V gives CDR1 SGHRS, CDR2 YFSETQ. CDR3 amino acids: CASSLRTGTNYGYTF. The CDR3 DNA reads as TGCGCCAGCAGCCTTAGGACGGGGACTAACTATGGCTACACCTTC.

The genes are TRBV29-1 and TRBJ1-1, with TRBD1 as a possible D gene (5 bases). Trimming removed 4 bases at V and 10 bases at J, with 7 bases between. The CDR3 length is 9 residues. Germline values: CDR1 SQVTM, CDR2 ANQGSEA. CDR3: CSVGGGAFF. CDR3 in DNA: TGCAGCGTTGGGGGGGGAGCTTTCTTT. The full variable domain, with the rest looked up from reference TRBV29-1 and TRBJ1-1, is SAVISQKPSRDICQRGTSLTIQCQVDSQVTMMFWYRQQPGQSLTLIATANQGSEATYESGFVIDKFPISRPNLTFSTLTVSNMSPEDSSIYLCSVGGGAFFGQGTRLTVV.

The gene calls are TRBV10-3 and TRBJ2-5, with 9 positions matching TRBD1. Germline V gene sequence: CDR1 ENHRY, CDR2 SYGVKD. J was trimmed by 4 bases and V by 10 bases; bases with no gene match: 4. The CDR3 contains 12 residues. DNA of the CDR3: TGTGCCACTGGACAGGGGAGAGAGACCCAGTACTTC. Encoded protein: CATGQGRETQYF.

This clone was recorded only once. V is TRBV5-8 and J is TRBJ2-7; D unclear. The ends were cut back, 1 base at V and 2 bases at J, with 16 bases in the middle. The CDR3 totals 16 residues. CDR1 is SGHTS, CDR2 YDEGEE, per germline. The DNA of the CDR3 is TGTGCCAGCAGCTTGATCTCGGTCTCAATTCCCTACGAGCAGTACTTC. Protein sequence: CASSLISVSIPYEQYF.

The chain joins TRBV11-2 to TRBJ2-7, with 7 bases lining up with TRBD2. V lost 0 bases to trimming and J lost 1 base; unmatched junction nucleotides: 9. Germline V gives CDR1 SGHAT, CDR2 FQNNGV. The CDR3 is 17 amino acids. As DNA, the CDR3 is TGTGCCAGCAGCTTAGATCTTGGGGGGGGAGTTTCCTACGAGCAGTACTTC. Residues: CASSLDLGGGVSYEQYF. Supplemented by reference TRBV11-2 and TRBJ2-7, the full variable domain reads EAGVAQSPRYKIIEKRQSVAFWCNPISGHATLYWYQQILGQGPKLLIQFQNNGVVDDSQLPKDRFSAERLKGVDSTLKIQPAKLEDSAVYLCASSLDLGGGVSYEQYFGPGTRLTVT.

V usage is TRBV19 and J usage is TRBJ2-3, with unresolved D. CDR1 and CDR2 (germline): LNHDA, SQIVND (reference sequence). The CDR3 length is 14 residues. V lost 7 bases and J lost 6, with 17 bases in between. CDR3 sequence: CASTPGFPSDTQYF. In DNA, the CDR3 is TGTGCCAGTACCCCGGGTTTTCCCAGTGATACGCAGTATTTT.

In its sample, this clone was seen a few times. The gene calls are TRBV12-2 and TRBJ1-2; the D call TRBD1 from the table was never checked on the DNA. TRBV12-2 is flagged as a pseudogene. The CDR3 contains 16 residues. CDR3 nucleotide sequence: TGTGCAAGTCGCTCAGAAATATTACAGATCGACTATGGCTACACCTTC. It is translated as CASRSEILQIDYGYTF.

The chain couples TRBV28 to TRBJ1-5; D is perhaps TRBD1 (5 bases). Per the germline V gene, CDR1 is MDHEN and CDR2 is SYDVKM. The CDR3 length is 12 residues. V lost 6 bases and J lost 7, with 10 bases in between. CDR3 amino acids: CASRPGNQPQHF. The CDR3 DNA sequence: TGTGCCAGCAGACCAGGGAACCAGCCCCAGCATTTT. Using reference TRBV28 and TRBJ1-5 for the parts outside the CDR3, the full variable domain is DVKVTQSSRYLVKRTGEKVFLECVQDMDHENMFWYRQDPGLGLRLIYFSYDVKMKEKGDIPEGYSVSREKKERFSLILESASTNQTSMYLCASRPGNQPQHFGDGTRLSIL.